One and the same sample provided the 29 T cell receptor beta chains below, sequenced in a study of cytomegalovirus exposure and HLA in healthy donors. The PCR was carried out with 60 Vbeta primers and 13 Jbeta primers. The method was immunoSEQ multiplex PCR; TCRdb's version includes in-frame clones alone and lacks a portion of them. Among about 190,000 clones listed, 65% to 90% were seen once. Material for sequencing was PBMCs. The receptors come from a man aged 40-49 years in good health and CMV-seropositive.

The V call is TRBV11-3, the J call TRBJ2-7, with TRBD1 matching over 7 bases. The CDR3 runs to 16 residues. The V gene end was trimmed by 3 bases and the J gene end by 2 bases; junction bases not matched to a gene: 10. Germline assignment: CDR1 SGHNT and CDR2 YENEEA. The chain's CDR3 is CASSLLRQGLTYEQYF. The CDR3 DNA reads TGTGCCAGCAGCTTGTTAAGACAGGGCCTGACCTACGAGCAGTACTTC.

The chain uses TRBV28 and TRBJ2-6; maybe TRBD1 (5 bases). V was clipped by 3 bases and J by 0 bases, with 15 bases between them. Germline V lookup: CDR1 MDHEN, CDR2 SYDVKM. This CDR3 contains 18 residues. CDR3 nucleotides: TGTGCCAGCAGTTTTTTCGACAGCGCCGGCTCTGGGGCCAACGTCCTGACTTTC. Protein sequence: CASSFFDSAGSGANVLTF.

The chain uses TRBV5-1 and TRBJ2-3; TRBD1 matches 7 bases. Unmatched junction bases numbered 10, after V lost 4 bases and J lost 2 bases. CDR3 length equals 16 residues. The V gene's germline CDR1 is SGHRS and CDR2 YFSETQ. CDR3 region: CASSPNRGPTTDTQYF. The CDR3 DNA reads TGCGCCAGCAGCCCCAACAGGGGTCCAACCACAGATACGCAGTATTTT.

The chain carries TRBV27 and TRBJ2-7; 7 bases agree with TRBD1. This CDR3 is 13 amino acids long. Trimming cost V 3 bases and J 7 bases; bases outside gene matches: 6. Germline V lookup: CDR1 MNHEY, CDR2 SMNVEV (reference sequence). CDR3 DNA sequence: TGTGCCAGCAGTTTCAGACAGGGCCGAGAGCAGTACTTC. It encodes CASSFRQGREQYF.

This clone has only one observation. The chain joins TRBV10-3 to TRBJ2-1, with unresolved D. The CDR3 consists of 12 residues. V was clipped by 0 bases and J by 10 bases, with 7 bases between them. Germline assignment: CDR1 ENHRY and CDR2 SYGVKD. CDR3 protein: CAISESKLEQFF. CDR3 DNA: TGTGCCATCAGTGAGTCGAAGCTAGAGCAGTTCTTC.

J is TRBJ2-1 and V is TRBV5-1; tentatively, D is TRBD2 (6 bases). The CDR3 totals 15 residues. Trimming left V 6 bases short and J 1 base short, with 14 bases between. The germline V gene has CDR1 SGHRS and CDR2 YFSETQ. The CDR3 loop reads CASTPGDSSYNEQFF. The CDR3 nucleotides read TGCGCCAGCACCCCCGGGGACTCATCCTACAATGAGCAGTTCTTC.

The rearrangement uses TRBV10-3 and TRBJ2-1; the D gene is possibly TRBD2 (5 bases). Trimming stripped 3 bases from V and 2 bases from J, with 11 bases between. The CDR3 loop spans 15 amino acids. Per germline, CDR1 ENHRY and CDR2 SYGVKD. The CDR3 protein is CAISDVPGAYNEQFF. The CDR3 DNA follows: TGTGCCATCAGTGACGTCCCCGGGGCCTACAATGAGCAGTTCTTC.

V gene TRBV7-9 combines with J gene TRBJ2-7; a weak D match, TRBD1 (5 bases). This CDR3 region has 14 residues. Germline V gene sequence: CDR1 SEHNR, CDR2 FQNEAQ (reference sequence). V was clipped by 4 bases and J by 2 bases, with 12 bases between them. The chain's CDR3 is CASSSDRNTYEQYF. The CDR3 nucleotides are TGTGCCAGCAGCTCCGACAGAAATACCTACGAGCAGTACTTC.

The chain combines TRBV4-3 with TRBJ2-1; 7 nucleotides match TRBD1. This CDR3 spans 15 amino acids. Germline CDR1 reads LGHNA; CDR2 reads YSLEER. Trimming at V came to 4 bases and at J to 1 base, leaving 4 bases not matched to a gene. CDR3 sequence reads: CASSPNRGSYNEQFF. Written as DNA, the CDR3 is TGCGCCAGCAGCCCAAACAGGGGTTCCTACAATGAGCAGTTCTTC.

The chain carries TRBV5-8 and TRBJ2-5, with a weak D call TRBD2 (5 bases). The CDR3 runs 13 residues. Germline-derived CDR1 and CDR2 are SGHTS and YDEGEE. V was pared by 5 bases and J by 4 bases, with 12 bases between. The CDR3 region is CASRGLGRETQYF. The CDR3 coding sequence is TGTGCCAGCAGAGGGTTAGGGAGAGAGACCCAGTACTTC. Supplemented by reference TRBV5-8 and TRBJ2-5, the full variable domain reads EAGVTQSPTHLIKTRGQQATLRCSPISGHTSVYWYQQALGLGLQFLLWYDEGEERNRGNFPPRFSGRQFPNYSSELNVNALELEDSALYLCASRGLGRETQYFGPGTRLLVL.

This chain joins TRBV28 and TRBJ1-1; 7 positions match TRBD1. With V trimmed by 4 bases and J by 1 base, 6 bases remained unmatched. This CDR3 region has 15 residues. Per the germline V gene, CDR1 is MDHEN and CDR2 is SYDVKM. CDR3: CASSWGRQGNTEAFF. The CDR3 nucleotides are TGTGCCAGCAGTTGGGGGAGACAGGGGAACACTGAAGCTTTCTTT.

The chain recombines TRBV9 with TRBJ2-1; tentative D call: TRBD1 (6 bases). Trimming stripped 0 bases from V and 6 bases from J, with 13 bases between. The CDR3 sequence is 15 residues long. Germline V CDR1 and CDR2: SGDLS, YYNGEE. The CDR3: CASSVDGGPFNEQFF. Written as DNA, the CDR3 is TGTGCCAGCAGCGTAGATGGGGGCCCCTTCAATGAGCAGTTCTTC.

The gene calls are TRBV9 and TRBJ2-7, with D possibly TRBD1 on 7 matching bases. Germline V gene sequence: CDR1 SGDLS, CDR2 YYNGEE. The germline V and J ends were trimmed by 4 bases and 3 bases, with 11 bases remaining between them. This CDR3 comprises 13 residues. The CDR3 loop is CASSPRDSYEQYF. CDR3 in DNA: TGTGCCAGCAGCCCGCGGGACAGCTACGAGCAGTACTTC. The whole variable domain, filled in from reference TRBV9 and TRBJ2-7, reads DSGVTQTPKHLITATGQRVTLRCSPRSGDLSVYWYQQSLDQGLQFLIQYYNGEERAKGNILERFSAQQFPDLHSELNLSSLELGDSALYFCASSPRDSYEQYFGPGTRLTVT.

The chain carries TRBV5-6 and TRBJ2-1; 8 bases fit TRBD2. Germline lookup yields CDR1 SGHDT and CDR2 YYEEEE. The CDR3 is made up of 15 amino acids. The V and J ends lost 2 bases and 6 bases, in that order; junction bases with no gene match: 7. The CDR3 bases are TGTGCCAGCAGCTTTAAACGGGGGGGCTTCAATGAGCAGTTCTTC. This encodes CASSFKRGGFNEQFF. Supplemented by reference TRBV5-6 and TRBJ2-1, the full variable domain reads DAGVTQSPTHLIKTRGQQVTLRCSPKSGHDTVSWYQQALGQGPQFIFQYYEEEERQRGNFPDRFSGHQFPNYSSELNVNALLLGDSALYLCASSFKRGGFNEQFFGPGTRLTVL.

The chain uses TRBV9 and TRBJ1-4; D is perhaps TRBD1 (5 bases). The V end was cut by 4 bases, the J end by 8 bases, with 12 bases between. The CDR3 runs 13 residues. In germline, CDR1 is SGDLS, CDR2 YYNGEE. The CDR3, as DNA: TGTGCCAGCAGCAGTACAGGCGACGAAAAACTGTTTTTT. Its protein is CASSSTGDEKLFF.

The CDR3 reads CASSLALVDYEQYF. In DNA form, the CDR3 reads TGTGCCAGCAGTTTGGCTCTAGTAGACTACGAGCAGTACTTC. The V gene is TRBV27, the J gene TRBJ2-7; no definite D call. This CDR3 spans 14 amino acids. Germline loops: CDR1 MNHEY, CDR2 SMNVEV (reference sequence). The germline V and J ends were trimmed by 3 bases and 3 bases, with 12 bases remaining between them.

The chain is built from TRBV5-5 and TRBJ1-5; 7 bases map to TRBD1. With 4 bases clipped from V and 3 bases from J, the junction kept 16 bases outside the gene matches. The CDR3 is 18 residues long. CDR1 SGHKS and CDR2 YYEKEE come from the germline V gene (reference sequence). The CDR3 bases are TGTGCCAGCAGCCCCTTCCTGGACAGGAAATTACTCAATCAGCCCCAGCATTTT. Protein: CASSPFLDRKLLNQPQHF.

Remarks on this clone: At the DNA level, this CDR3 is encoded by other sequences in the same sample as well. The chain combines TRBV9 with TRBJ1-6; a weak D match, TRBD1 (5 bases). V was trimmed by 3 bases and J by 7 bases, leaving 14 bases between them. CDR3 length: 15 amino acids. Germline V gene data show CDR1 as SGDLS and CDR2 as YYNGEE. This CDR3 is CASSAAGRGNSPLHF. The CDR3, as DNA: TGTGCCAGCAGCGCCGCGGGGAGGGGAAATTCACCCCTCCACTTT.

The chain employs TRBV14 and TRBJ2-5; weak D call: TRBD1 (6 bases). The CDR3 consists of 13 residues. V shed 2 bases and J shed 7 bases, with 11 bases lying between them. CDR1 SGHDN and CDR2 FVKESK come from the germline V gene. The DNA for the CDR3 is TGTGCCAGCAGCCAACAGGGGACCTGGACCCAGTACTTC. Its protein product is CASSQQGTWTQYF.

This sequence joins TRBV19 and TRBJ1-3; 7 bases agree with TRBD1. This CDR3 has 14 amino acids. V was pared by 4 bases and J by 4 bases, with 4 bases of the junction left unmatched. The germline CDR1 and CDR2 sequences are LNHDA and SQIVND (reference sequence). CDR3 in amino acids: CASSTNRGGNTIYF. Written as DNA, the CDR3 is TGTGCCAGTAGTACGAACAGGGGCGGAAACACCATATATTTT.

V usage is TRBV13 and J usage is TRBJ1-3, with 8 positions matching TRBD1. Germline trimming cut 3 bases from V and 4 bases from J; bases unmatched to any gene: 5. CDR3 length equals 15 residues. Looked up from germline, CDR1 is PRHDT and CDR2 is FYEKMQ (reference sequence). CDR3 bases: TGTGCCAGCAGCTTTCCCAGGGGGCCAGGAAACACCATATATTTT. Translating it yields CASSFPRGPGNTIYF.

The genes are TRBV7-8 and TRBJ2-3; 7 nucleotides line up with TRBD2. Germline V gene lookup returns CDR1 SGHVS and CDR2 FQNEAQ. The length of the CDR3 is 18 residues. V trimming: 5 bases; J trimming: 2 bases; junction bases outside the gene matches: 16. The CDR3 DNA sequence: TGTGCCAGCAGCCCACATAGACCAAGCGGGGCCCTCACAGATACGCAGTATTTT. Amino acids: CASSPHRPSGALTDTQYF.

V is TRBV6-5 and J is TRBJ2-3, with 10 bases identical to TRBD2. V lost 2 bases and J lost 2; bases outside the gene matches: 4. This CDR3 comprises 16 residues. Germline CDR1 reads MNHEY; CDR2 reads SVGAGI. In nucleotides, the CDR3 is TGTGCCAGCAGTTACAGCCTAGCGGGGGCCACAGATACGCAGTATTTT. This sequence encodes CASSYSLAGATDTQYF.

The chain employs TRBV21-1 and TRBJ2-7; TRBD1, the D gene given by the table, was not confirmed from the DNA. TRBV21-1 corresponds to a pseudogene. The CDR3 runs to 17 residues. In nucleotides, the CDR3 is TGTGCCAGCAGCAAACGCAGGACAGGGGGAAGGGACTACGAGCAGTACTTC. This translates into CASSKRRTGGRDYEQYF.

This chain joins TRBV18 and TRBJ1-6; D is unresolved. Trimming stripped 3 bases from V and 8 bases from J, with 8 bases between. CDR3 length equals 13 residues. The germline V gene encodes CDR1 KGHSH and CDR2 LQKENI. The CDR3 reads CASSPPGDSPLHF. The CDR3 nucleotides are TGTGCCAGCTCACCCCCCGGGGATTCACCCCTCCACTTT.

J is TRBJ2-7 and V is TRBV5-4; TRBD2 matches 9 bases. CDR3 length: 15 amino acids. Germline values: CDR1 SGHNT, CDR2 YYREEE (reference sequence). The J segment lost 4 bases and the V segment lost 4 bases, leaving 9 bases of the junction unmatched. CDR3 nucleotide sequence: TGTGCCAGCAGCGGGCAGGGCGGGGGGGGATACGAGCAGTACTTC. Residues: CASSGQGGGGYEQYF.

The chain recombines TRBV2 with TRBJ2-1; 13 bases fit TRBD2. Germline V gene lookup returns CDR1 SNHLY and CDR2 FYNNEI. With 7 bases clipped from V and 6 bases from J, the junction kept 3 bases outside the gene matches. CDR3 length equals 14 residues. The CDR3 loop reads CASTRTSGGNEQFF. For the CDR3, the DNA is TGTGCCAGCACCCGGACTAGCGGGGGCAATGAGCAGTTCTTC.

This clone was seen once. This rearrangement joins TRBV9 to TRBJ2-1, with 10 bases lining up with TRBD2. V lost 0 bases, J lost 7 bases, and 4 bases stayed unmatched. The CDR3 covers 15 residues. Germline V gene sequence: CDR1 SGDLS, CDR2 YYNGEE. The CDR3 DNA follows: TGTGCCAGCAGCGTAGAGCGGGGGGGCGGTAATGAGCAGTTCTTC. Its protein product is CASSVERGGGNEQFF.

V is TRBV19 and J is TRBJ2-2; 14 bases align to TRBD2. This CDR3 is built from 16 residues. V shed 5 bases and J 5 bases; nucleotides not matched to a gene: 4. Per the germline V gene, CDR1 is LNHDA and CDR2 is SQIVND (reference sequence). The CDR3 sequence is CASSSRLAGGTGELFF. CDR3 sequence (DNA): TGTGCCAGTAGTTCCCGACTAGCGGGGGGGACCGGGGAGCTGTTTTTT.